The rows below give T cell receptor beta chains drawn from one sample of a study of blood T cell repertoires in COVID-19. Here immunoSEQ multiplex PCR was the method, and the copy in TCRdb shows in-frame clones only, minus some. The sample holds about 140,000 clones, roughly 84% seen once. Sequencing used peripheral blood. All receptors come from a man aged 25 to 40 with COVID-19, enrolled during active disease. The CDR3 runs from the conserved cysteine through the conserved F or W. Each record gives: CDR3 DNA, CDR3 protein, D gene, clone size, V gene, J gene. D genes are given only for firm matches. Rows may omit the clone size; those that give it use once, few, many or a size class.

cdr3_nt: TGTGCCAGCAGCTTAGCGGGGACAGGGGGCTTGAGTGGCTACACCTTC; cdr3_aa: CASSLAGTGGLSGYTF; d_call: TRBD1; clone_size: -; v_call: TRBV7-2; j_call: TRBJ1-2
cdr3_nt: TGTGCCAGTACCAGGGTCGTAGGGCCTGACAATGAGCAGTTCTTC; cdr3_aa: CASTRVVGPDNEQFF; d_call: -; clone_size: once; v_call: TRBV19; j_call: TRBJ2-1
cdr3_nt: TGTGCCAGCAGCCCCCCTGCGGGGGCTGAAAAACTGTTTTTT; cdr3_aa: CASSPPAGAEKLFF; d_call: -; clone_size: -; v_call: TRBV9; j_call: TRBJ1-4
cdr3_nt: TGTGCCAGCAGTTTATGGGGGAGCGGTATCTATGGCTACACCTTC; cdr3_aa: CASSLWGSGIYGYTF; d_call: -; clone_size: -; v_call: TRBV28; j_call: TRBJ1-2
cdr3_nt: TGCGCCAGCAGCCAGTATACAGGGGTAACCATCTATCAGCCCCAGCATTTT; cdr3_aa: CASSQYTGVTIYQPQHF; d_call: TRBD1; clone_size: -; v_call: TRBV4-1; j_call: TRBJ1-5
cdr3_nt: TGTGCCAGCAGCTTGGAGCGGGAGCGCACAGATACGCAGTATTTT; cdr3_aa: CASSLERERTDTQYF; d_call: TRBD2; clone_size: -; v_call: TRBV5-4; j_call: TRBJ2-3
cdr3_nt: TGTGCCAGCAGTTTAAGAAAGCGGGCATCCTACGAGCAGTACTTC; cdr3_aa: CASSLRKRASYEQYF; d_call: -; clone_size: few; v_call: TRBV27; j_call: TRBJ2-7
cdr3_nt: TGTGCCAGCAGCTGGGACAGGGTCAATCAGCCCCAGCATTTT; cdr3_aa: CASSWDRVNQPQHF; d_call: TRBD1; clone_size: -; v_call: TRBV11-2; j_call: TRBJ1-5
cdr3_nt: TGCAGCGTCCGTCAGGACAGGGGTGCAGATACGCAGTATTTT; cdr3_aa: CSVRQDRGADTQYF; d_call: TRBD1; clone_size: once; v_call: TRBV29-1; j_call: TRBJ2-3
cdr3_nt: TGTGCCAGCAGCCCGACAGGGGGGGCCCGGGAGACCCAGTACTTC; cdr3_aa: CASSPTGGARETQYF; d_call: TRBD1; clone_size: -; v_call: TRBV14; j_call: TRBJ2-5
cdr3_nt: TGTGCCAGCAGTTACTCTCCGTCTTACACAGATACGCAGTATTTT; cdr3_aa: CASSYSPSYTDTQYF; d_call: -; clone_size: -; v_call: TRBV6-5; j_call: TRBJ2-3
cdr3_nt: TGTGCCAGCAGGGGGACTAGCGGGCCCACCGGGGAGCTGTTTTTT; cdr3_aa: CASRGTSGPTGELFF; d_call: TRBD2; clone_size: -; v_call: TRBV28; j_call: TRBJ2-2
cdr3_nt: TGTGCCAGCACTGGACAGCTCAGAAATGAGCAGTTCTTC; cdr3_aa: CASTGQLRNEQFF; d_call: -; clone_size: -; v_call: TRBV6-5; j_call: TRBJ2-1
cdr3_nt: TGCGCCAGTAAGGGGAGCGGGCGATACAATGAGCAGTTCTTC; cdr3_aa: CASKGSGRYNEQFF; d_call: -; clone_size: -; v_call: TRBV5-1; j_call: TRBJ2-1
cdr3_nt: TGTGCCAGCAGCTCCACAGGGTTAGACATTCAGTACTTC; cdr3_aa: CASSSTGLDIQYF; d_call: -; clone_size: -; v_call: TRBV5-8; j_call: TRBJ2-4
cdr3_nt: TGTGCCAGCAGCCCCTCGGGGTTCACAGATACGCAGTATTTT; cdr3_aa: CASSPSGFTDTQYF; d_call: -; clone_size: -; v_call: TRBV4-2; j_call: TRBJ2-3
cdr3_nt: TGTGCCACCAGCAGAGGTCTGAGTAACAATGAGCAGTTCTTC; cdr3_aa: CATSRGLSNNEQFF; d_call: -; clone_size: -; v_call: TRBV15; j_call: TRBJ2-1
cdr3_nt: TGTGCCAGCAGTCCTAGTACTGAAGCTTTCTTT; cdr3_aa: CASSPSTEAFF; d_call: -; clone_size: -; v_call: TRBV12-3/TRBV12-4; j_call: TRBJ1-1
cdr3_nt: TGTGCCTGGAGTAAGGGACTAGCGGGAGGAGGATTAGAGACCCAGTACTTC; cdr3_aa: CAWSKGLAGGGLETQYF; d_call: TRBD2; clone_size: -; v_call: TRBV30; j_call: TRBJ2-5
cdr3_nt: TGCAGCGTTGTTTTTCCGTCCTACGAGCAGTACTTC; cdr3_aa: CSVVFPSYEQYF; d_call: -; clone_size: -; v_call: TRBV29-1; j_call: TRBJ2-7
cdr3_nt: TGTGCCTGGAAATTACCCGGACAGGGGGCCGACGAGCAGTACTTC; cdr3_aa: CAWKLPGQGADEQYF; d_call: TRBD1; clone_size: -; v_call: TRBV30; j_call: TRBJ2-7
cdr3_nt: TGTGCCAGCAGCGAACTGGGACAGAACACAGATACGCAGTATTTT; cdr3_aa: CASSELGQNTDTQYF; d_call: TRBD1; clone_size: -; v_call: TRBV5-4; j_call: TRBJ2-3
cdr3_nt: TGTGCCAGCAGCTCAGGATTTAACTATGGCTACACCTTC; cdr3_aa: CASSSGFNYGYTF; d_call: -; clone_size: few; v_call: TRBV14; j_call: TRBJ1-2
cdr3_nt: TGTGCCAGTAATAGCGGGAGGGAAAACAATGAGCAGTTCTTC; cdr3_aa: CASNSGRENNEQFF; d_call: TRBD2; clone_size: -; v_call: TRBV19; j_call: TRBJ2-1
cdr3_nt: TGTGCCAGCATCCGAGGACAGCCACACTACGAGCAGTACTTC; cdr3_aa: CASIRGQPHYEQYF; d_call: -; clone_size: -; v_call: TRBV28; j_call: TRBJ2-7
cdr3_nt: TGTGCCAGCAGTTTAGGCCGGAGGGCTGGGGCCAACGTCCTGACTTTC; cdr3_aa: CASSLGRRAGANVLTF; d_call: -; clone_size: -; v_call: TRBV27; j_call: TRBJ2-6
cdr3_nt: TGTGCCAGCAGCTTATGGCCGGGACTAGAGAGGACAGATACGCAGTATTTT; cdr3_aa: CASSLWPGLERTDTQYF; d_call: TRBD2; clone_size: -; v_call: TRBV7-8; j_call: TRBJ2-3
cdr3_nt: TGTGCCAGCTTGGGACAGACTAGCACAGATACGCAGTATTTT; cdr3_aa: CASLGQTSTDTQYF; d_call: TRBD1; clone_size: -; v_call: TRBV7-9; j_call: TRBJ2-3
cdr3_nt: TGTGCCAGTACCTCGCGGGCCCTTAATGAAAAACTGTTTTTT; cdr3_aa: CASTSRALNEKLFF; d_call: -; clone_size: -; v_call: TRBV19; j_call: TRBJ1-4
cdr3_nt: TGTGCCAGCAGCTTTGGACTAGCCCAGATCACAGATACGCAGTATTTT; cdr3_aa: CASSFGLAQITDTQYF; d_call: TRBD2; clone_size: -; v_call: TRBV5-6; j_call: TRBJ2-3
cdr3_nt: TGTGCCAGCAGTGAAGAGACGGGGATTGGGGCCAACGTCCTGACTTTC; cdr3_aa: CASSEETGIGANVLTF; d_call: -; clone_size: -; v_call: TRBV2; j_call: TRBJ2-6
cdr3_nt: TGTGCCAGCAGCTTGGCCAGTTTCCTAGGACAGCCCCAGCATTTT; cdr3_aa: CASSLASFLGQPQHF; d_call: -; clone_size: few; v_call: TRBV5-4; j_call: TRBJ1-5
cdr3_nt: TGTGCCATCAGTGAACAGATCTACGAGCAGTACTTC; cdr3_aa: CAISEQIYEQYF; d_call: -; clone_size: -; v_call: TRBV10-3; j_call: TRBJ2-7
cdr3_nt: TGTGCCAGCAGTGAAGGGACAGTACAAGAGACCCAGTACTTC; cdr3_aa: CASSEGTVQETQYF; d_call: -; clone_size: -; v_call: TRBV6-1; j_call: TRBJ2-5
cdr3_nt: TGCGCCAGCAGCAACTCGGACAGGGAGATCTCTTACTATGGCTACACCTTC; cdr3_aa: CASSNSDREISYYGYTF; d_call: TRBD1; clone_size: -; v_call: TRBV4-1; j_call: TRBJ1-2
cdr3_nt: TGTGCCTGGAGTGTACGGCGGGATACGCAGTATTTT; cdr3_aa: CAWSVRRDTQYF; d_call: -; clone_size: -; v_call: TRBV30; j_call: TRBJ2-3
cdr3_nt: TGTGCCAGCAGCGCCCTACAGGTTGGTGAAAACGAGCAGTACTTC; cdr3_aa: CASSALQVGENEQYF; d_call: -; clone_size: -; v_call: TRBV5-4; j_call: TRBJ2-7
cdr3_nt: TGTGCCAGCAGCCAACTAACCGGGACAGGGGGTGGCTACACCTTC; cdr3_aa: CASSQLTGTGGGYTF; d_call: TRBD1; clone_size: -; v_call: TRBV14; j_call: TRBJ1-2
cdr3_nt: TGTGCCAGCAGCCAAGAATGGGGGCGCACAGATACGCAGTATTTT; cdr3_aa: CASSQEWGRTDTQYF; d_call: -; clone_size: -; v_call: TRBV14; j_call: TRBJ2-3
cdr3_nt: TGTGCCAGCTCACCGCCCGGGACTAGCGGGAGGTACGAGCAGTACTTC; cdr3_aa: CASSPPGTSGRYEQYF; d_call: TRBD2; clone_size: -; v_call: TRBV18; j_call: TRBJ2-7
cdr3_nt: TGCGCCAGCAGCTCGGAATGGACAGGTCCAGGCGGGGAGCTGTTTTTT; cdr3_aa: CASSSEWTGPGGELFF; d_call: TRBD1; clone_size: -; v_call: TRBV5-1; j_call: TRBJ2-2
cdr3_nt: TGTGCCACCAGCAGAGATCGTGGTAGCGAGAAGACCCAGTACTTC; cdr3_aa: CATSRDRGSEKTQYF; d_call: -; clone_size: -; v_call: TRBV15; j_call: TRBJ2-5
cdr3_nt: TGTGCCAGCAGTTACGGAGCCGATAGCAATCAGCCCCAGCATTTT; cdr3_aa: CASSYGADSNQPQHF; d_call: -; clone_size: -; v_call: TRBV6-5; j_call: TRBJ1-5
cdr3_nt: TGTGCCAGCAGAAACTCGGGGAATTCACCCCTCCACTTT; cdr3_aa: CASRNSGNSPLHF; d_call: -; clone_size: -; v_call: TRBV6-5; j_call: TRBJ1-6
cdr3_nt: TGCGCCAGCAGCCAAGATTCGTTCCTGTCTAGCACAGATACGCAGTATTTT; cdr3_aa: CASSQDSFLSSTDTQYF; d_call: -; clone_size: -; v_call: TRBV4-1; j_call: TRBJ2-3
cdr3_nt: TGTGCCAGCAGTGCTGCGGGAGGGCGGGCAGATACGCAGTATTTT; cdr3_aa: CASSAAGGRADTQYF; d_call: TRBD2; clone_size: -; v_call: TRBV25-1; j_call: TRBJ2-3
cdr3_nt: TGTGCCATCACCGGGACAGGGGACGGAAACACCATATATTTT; cdr3_aa: CAITGTGDGNTIYF; d_call: TRBD1; clone_size: -; v_call: TRBV10-3; j_call: TRBJ1-3
cdr3_nt: TGCGCCAGCAGCCCAACCTGGGGTAGCGGGAGTAAGACAGATACGCAGTATTTT; cdr3_aa: CASSPTWGSGSKTDTQYF; d_call: TRBD2; clone_size: -; v_call: TRBV4-1; j_call: TRBJ2-3
cdr3_nt: TGTGCCAGCTCACCACCAACGGACAGGGCAAATGGCTACACCTTC; cdr3_aa: CASSPPTDRANGYTF; d_call: TRBD1; clone_size: -; v_call: TRBV18; j_call: TRBJ1-2
cdr3_nt: TGTGCCAGCAGGATTCAGGTGGAAGCGGACGAGCAGTACTTC; cdr3_aa: CASRIQVEADEQYF; d_call: -; clone_size: -; v_call: TRBV6-6; j_call: TRBJ2-7
cdr3_nt: TGCGCCAGCAGCATTCAGGGCCATCCCTACGAGCAGTACTTC; cdr3_aa: CASSIQGHPYEQYF; d_call: -; clone_size: -; v_call: TRBV5-1; j_call: TRBJ2-7
cdr3_nt: TGTGCCAGCAGCTTAGGAGTGGGAGCGGGCGAGCAGTACTTC; cdr3_aa: CASSLGVGAGEQYF; d_call: -; clone_size: -; v_call: TRBV7-9; j_call: TRBJ2-7
cdr3_nt: TGTGCCAGCTCACCGGGACTAGCCGCCATTCAGTACTTC; cdr3_aa: CASSPGLAAIQYF; d_call: TRBD2; clone_size: few; v_call: TRBV18; j_call: TRBJ2-4
cdr3_nt: TGCAGTGCTAGTGGGCGGGAAACGGGGACAGATACGCAGTATTTT; cdr3_aa: CSASGRETGTDTQYF; d_call: -; clone_size: once; v_call: TRBV20-1; j_call: TRBJ2-3
cdr3_nt: TGCGCCAGCAGACAAACTAGCGGGGCTAGCACAGATACGCAGTATTTT; cdr3_aa: CASRQTSGASTDTQYF; d_call: TRBD2; clone_size: -; v_call: TRBV5-1; j_call: TRBJ2-3
cdr3_nt: TGTGCCAGCATGCCTGGTAGCGGGAAGTTTGAGCAGTTCTTC; cdr3_aa: CASMPGSGKFEQFF; d_call: TRBD2; clone_size: -; v_call: TRBV9; j_call: TRBJ2-1
cdr3_nt: TGTGCCAGCAGCTTTCAGGCAACTAATGAAAAACTGTTTTTT; cdr3_aa: CASSFQATNEKLFF; d_call: -; clone_size: -; v_call: TRBV5-6; j_call: TRBJ1-4
cdr3_nt: TGTGCCAGCAGCCGGACAATTACTAACTATGGCTACACCTTC; cdr3_aa: CASSRTITNYGYTF; d_call: -; clone_size: -; v_call: TRBV14; j_call: TRBJ1-2
cdr3_nt: TGTGCCAGTAGTCGGGGGACCTACGAGCAGTACTTC; cdr3_aa: CASSRGTYEQYF; d_call: -; clone_size: once; v_call: TRBV19; j_call: TRBJ2-7